What follows is one T cell receptor beta chain and its context. The sample originates from a study of blood T cell repertoires in COVID-19. Across the whole study: The analysed material was cDNA or gDNA that came from T cells, B-cell-depleted T cells, or PBMCs.

The germline gives CDR1 MDHEN, CDR2 SYDVKM. The CDR3 is made up of 13 amino acids. With 6 bases removed from V and 8 bases from J, the gap between germline ends came to 16 bases. Libraries were prepared by immunoSEQ multiplex PCR; TCRdb keeps only in-frame clonotypes and omits some of them. The data hold 75,000 to 90,000 clones, with around 87% observed a single time. The clonotype comes from a man aged 80 or over with active or convalescent COVID-19. The source material was peripheral blood. The gene calls are TRBV28 and TRBJ1-1, with a possible D match to TRBD1 (5 bases). CDR3 sequence: CASSAPRVNEAFF. Written as DNA, the CDR3 is TGTGCCAGCAGCGCCCCCAGGGTTAACGAAGCTTTCTTT.